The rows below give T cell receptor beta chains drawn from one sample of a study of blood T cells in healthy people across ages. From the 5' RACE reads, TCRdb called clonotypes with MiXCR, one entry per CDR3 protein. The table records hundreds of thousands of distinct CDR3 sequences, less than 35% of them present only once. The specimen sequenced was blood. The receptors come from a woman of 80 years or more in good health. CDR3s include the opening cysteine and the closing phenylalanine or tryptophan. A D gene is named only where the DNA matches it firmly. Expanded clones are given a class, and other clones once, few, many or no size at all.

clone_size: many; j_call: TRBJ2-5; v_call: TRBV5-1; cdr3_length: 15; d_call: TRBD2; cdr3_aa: CASSPVGTRGETQYF; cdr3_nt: TGCGCCAGCAGCCCAGTGGGGACTAGGGGAGAGACCCAGTACTTC
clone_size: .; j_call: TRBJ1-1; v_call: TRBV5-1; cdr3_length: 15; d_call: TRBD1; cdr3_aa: CASSLTGGVNTEAFF; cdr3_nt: TGCGCCAGCAGCTTGACAGGGGGCGTCAACACTGAAGCTTTCTTT
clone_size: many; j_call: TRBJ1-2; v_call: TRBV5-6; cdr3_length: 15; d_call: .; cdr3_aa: CASSKNRVANYGYTF; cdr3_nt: TGTGCCAGCAGCAAAAACAGGGTGGCTAACTATGGCTACACCTTC
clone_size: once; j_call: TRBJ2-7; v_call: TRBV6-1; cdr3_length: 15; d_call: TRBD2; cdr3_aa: CASSGRTSGDYEQYF; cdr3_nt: TGTGCCAGCAGTGGCCGGACTAGCGGAGACTACGAGCAGTACTTC
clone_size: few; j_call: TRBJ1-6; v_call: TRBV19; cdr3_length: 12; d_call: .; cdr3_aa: CASNIVAGALHF; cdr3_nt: TGTGCCAGTAATATAGTTGCAGGAGCCCTCCACTTT
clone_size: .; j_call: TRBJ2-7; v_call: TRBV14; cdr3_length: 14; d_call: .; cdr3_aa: CASSQDWQAYEQYF; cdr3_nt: TGTGCCAGCAGCCAAGACTGGCAGGCCTACGAGCAGTACTTC
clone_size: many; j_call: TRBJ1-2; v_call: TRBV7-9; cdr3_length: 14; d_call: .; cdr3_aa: CASSPVGGGYGYTF; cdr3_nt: TGTGCCAGCAGCCCGGTGGGGGGCGGGTATGGCTACACCTTC
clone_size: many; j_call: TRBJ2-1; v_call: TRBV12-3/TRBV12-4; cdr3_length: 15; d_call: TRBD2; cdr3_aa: CASRISGVTYNEQFF; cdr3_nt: TGTGCCAGCAGGATAAGCGGGGTTACCTACAATGAGCAGTTCTTC
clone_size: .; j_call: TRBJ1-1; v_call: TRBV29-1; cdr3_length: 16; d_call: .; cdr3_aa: CSVFSPRQEKNTEAFF; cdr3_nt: TGCAGCGTTTTTTCCCCGCGGCAGGAGAAGAACACTGAAGCTTTCTTT
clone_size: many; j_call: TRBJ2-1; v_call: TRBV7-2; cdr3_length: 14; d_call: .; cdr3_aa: CASSLTRLHDEQFF; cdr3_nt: TGTGCCAGCAGCTTAACTCGACTTCACGATGAGCAGTTCTTC
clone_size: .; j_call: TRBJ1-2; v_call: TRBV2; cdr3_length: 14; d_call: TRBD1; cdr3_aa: CASSTGQGIIGYTF; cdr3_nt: TGTGCCAGCAGCACCGGACAGGGGATAATCGGCTACACCTTC
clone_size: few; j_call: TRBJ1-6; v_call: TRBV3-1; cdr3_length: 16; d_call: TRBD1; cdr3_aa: CASSQATGTGGSPLHF; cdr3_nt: TGTGCCAGCAGCCAAGCTACCGGGACAGGGGGATCACCCCTCCACTTT
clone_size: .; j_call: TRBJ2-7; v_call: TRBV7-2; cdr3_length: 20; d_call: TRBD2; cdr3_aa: CASSPRAGTSGGRGPYEQYF; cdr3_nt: TGTGCTAGCAGCCCAAGAGCGGGGACTAGCGGGGGGAGGGGGCCCTACGAGCAGTACTTC
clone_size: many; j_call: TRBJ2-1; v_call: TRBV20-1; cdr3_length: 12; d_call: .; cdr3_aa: CSAPSQYNEQFF; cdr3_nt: TGCAGTGCTCCCTCACAGTACAATGAGCAGTTCTTC
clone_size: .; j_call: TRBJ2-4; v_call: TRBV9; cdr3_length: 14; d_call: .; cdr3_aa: CASSVGGLRDIQYF; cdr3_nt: TGTGCCAGCAGCGTAGGAGGGCTGAGGGACATTCAGTACTTC
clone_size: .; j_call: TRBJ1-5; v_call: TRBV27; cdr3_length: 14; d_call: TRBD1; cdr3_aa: CASSRRTGNQPQHF; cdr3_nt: TGTGCCAGCAGTCGCCGGACAGGGAATCAGCCCCAGCATTTT
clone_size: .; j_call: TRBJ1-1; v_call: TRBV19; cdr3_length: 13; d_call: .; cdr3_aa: CASSFSFGTEVFF; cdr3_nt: TGTGCCAGTAGTTTCTCTTTTGGCACTGAAGTTTTCTTT
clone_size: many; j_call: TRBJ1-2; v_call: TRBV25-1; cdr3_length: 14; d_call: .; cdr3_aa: CASSEGATIYGYTF; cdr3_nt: TGTGCCAGCAGTGAGGGCGCGACTATCTATGGCTACACCTTC
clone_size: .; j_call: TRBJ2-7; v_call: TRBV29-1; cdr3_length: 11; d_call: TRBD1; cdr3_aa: CSVGQGDEQYF; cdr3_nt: TGCAGCGTAGGACAGGGGGACGAGCAGTACTTC
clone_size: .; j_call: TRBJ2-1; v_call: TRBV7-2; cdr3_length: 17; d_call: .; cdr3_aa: CASSLINIDSPDNEQFF; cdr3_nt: TGTGCCAGCAGCTTGATAAATATAGACAGCCCCGACAATGAGCAGTTCTTC
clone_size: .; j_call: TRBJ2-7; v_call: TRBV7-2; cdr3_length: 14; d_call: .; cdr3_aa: CASSLATDTYEQYF; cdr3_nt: TGTGCCAGCAGCTTAGCTACGGATACCTACGAGCAGTACTTC
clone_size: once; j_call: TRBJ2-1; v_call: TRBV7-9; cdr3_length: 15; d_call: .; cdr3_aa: CASGSRGLKYNEQFF; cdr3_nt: TGTGCCAGCGGCTCACGGGGCCTCAAATACAATGAGCAGTTCTTC
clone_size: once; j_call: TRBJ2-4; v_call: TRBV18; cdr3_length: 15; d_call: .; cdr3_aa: CASSPRNGVGNIQYF; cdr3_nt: TGTGCCAGCTCACCACGGAACGGCGTTGGAAACATTCAGTACTTC
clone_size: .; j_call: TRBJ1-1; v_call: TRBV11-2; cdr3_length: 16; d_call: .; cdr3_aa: CASSSHREGGGTEAFF; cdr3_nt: TGTGCCAGCAGCAGCCATAGGGAGGGGGGAGGCACTGAAGCTTTCTTT
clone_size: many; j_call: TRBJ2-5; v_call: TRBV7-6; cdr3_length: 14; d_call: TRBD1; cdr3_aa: CASREGQGLRTQYF; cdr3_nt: TGTGCCAGCAGGGAGGGACAGGGCCTTCGGACCCAGTACTTC
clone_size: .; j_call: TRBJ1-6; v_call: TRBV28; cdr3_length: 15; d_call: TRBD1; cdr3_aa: CASTRPGQLPSPLHF; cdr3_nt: TGTGCCAGCACCCGCCCGGGACAGCTCCCTTCACCCCTCCACTTT
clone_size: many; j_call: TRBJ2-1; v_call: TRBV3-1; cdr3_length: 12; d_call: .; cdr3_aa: CASSRLPAEQFF; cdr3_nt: TGTGCCAGCAGCCGTCTCCCTGCTGAGCAGTTCTTC
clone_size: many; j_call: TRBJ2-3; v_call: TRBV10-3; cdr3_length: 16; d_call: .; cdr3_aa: CAISEASGGRGDTQYF; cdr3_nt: TGTGCCATCAGTGAGGCGTCGGGGGGCCGTGGAGATACGCAGTATTTT
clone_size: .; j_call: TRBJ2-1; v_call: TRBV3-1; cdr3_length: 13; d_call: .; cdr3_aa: CASSHQQGNEQFF; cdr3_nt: TGTGCCAGCAGCCACCAACAGGGCAATGAGCAGTTCTTC
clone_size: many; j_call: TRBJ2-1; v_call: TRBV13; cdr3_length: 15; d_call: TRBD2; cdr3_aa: CASSLRLAGDHEQFF; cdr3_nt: TGTGCCAGCAGCTTACGGCTAGCGGGGGATCATGAGCAGTTCTTC
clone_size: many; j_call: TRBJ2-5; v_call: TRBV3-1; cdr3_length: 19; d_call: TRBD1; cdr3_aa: CASSRLSRRDRVLPETQYF; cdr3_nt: TGTGCCAGCAGTCGATTAAGCAGGCGGGACAGGGTTCTACCAGAGACCCAGTACTTC
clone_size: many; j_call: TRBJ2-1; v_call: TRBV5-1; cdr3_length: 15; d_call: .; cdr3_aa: CASSLGEGRYNEQFF; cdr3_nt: TGCGCCAGCAGCTTGGGAGAGGGGCGTTACAATGAGCAGTTCTTC
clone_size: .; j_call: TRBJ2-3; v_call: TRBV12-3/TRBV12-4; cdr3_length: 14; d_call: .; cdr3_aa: CASSFEGGTATQYF; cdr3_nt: TGTGCCAGCAGCTTCGAGGGGGGAACGGCTACGCAGTATTTT